This T cell receptor (beta chain) appears in the sequencing data of a study of blood T cells in healthy people across ages. Looking at the study overall: Capturing about one barcoded beta molecule per two T cells was achieved by template switching. Overall study findings and caveats: Possibly confounding the expanded clonotype changes was the fact that donor CMV status was unknown.

Combining a sample-barcoded 5' primer with a J-beta primer mix, a second PCR ran for about 6 to 12 cycles. TCRdb re-called the 5' RACE reads with MiXCR, one entry per CDR3 protein. The sample holds about 1.4 million distinct CDR3 sequences; roughly 64% are singletons and the top ten take over 5.5%. The study isolated at least 6.5 million PBMCs from each sample. The junction had 8 bases not matched to a gene; V was cut back by 6 bases and J by 7 bases. The CDR3 runs 14 residues. CDR1 and CDR2 (germline): MNHEY, SMNVEV (reference sequence). A note on this clonotype: Its antigen is as yet unknown.

The sample taken for sequencing was blood. The sequence was obtained from a man between 18 and 35 years old in good health. V gene TRBV27 combines with J gene TRBJ2-7; 11 bases line up with TRBD2. The CDR3 sequence: CASSIAGGPGEQYF. The CDR3, as DNA: TGTGCCAGCAGCATAGCGGGAGGGCCTGGGGAGCAGTACTTC.